The next 21 T cell receptor beta chains were all read from a single sample in a study of Graves' ophthalmopathy and Graves' hyperthyroidism. RNA transcripts yielded amplified TCR beta CDR3 regions. HTBI primers served in a first-round RT-PCR, which a second-round multiplex PCR followed. TCRdb re-derived calls from the multiplex PCR reads in MiXCR, one entry per CDR3 protein. Of about 480,000 distinct CDR3 sequences listed, 13% to 15% are singletons. The sequenced sample was blood. The receptors were gathered from a woman aged 25 to 39 with Graves' ophthalmopathy.

This clonotype was seen repeatedly, ten times or more. J is TRBJ1-2 and V is TRBV28, with D hard to call. The CDR3 consists of 11 residues. CDR1 and CDR2 (germline): MDHEN, SYDVKM. V gave up 5 bases and J gave up 5 bases, with 6 bases separating them. CDR3 nucleotide sequence: TGTGCCAGCAGTACCAGATATGGCTACACCTTC. Protein product: CASSTRYGYTF.

This clonotype was counted at least ten times. The genes are TRBV6-1 and TRBJ1-2; D uncertain. The V gene lost 6 bases and the J gene lost 5 bases, with 19 bases spanning the gap. Germline V lookup: CDR1 MNHNS, CDR2 SASEGT. The CDR3 has 15 amino acids. The CDR3 nucleotides are TGTGCCAGCAGACCACTTGCCGCGGGTTCGTATGGCTACACCTTC. This gives the protein CASRPLAAGSYGYTF.

This clonotype was observed at least ten times. This sequence joins TRBV6-2 or TRBV6-3 and TRBJ1-2, with a possible D match to TRBD1 (5 bases). The length of the CDR3 is 15 residues. Germline V gene lookup returns CDR1 MNHEY and CDR2 SVGEGT. Trimming shortened V by 5 bases and J by 9 bases, and 22 bases separated the two germline ends. The chain's CDR3 is CASSIPTGQRARYTF. As DNA, the CDR3 is TGTGCCAGCAGTATTCCCACGGGGCAAAGGGCGCGCTACACCTTC.

For this clonotype: A clone one base away is much larger, so this may be a read error. No conserved phenylalanine or tryptophan is present at the end of the CDR3, so a read error is the likely explanation. The rearrangement links TRBV6-2 or TRBV6-3 to TRBJ1-5; unclear D gene. Per the germline V gene, CDR1 is MNHEY and CDR2 is SVGEGT. V lost 7 bases and J lost 6, with 10 bases in between. This CDR3 region has 12 residues. CDR3 coding DNA: TGTGCCAGCACCAACCCGGGTCAGCCCCAGCATTAT. Amino acids: CASTNPGQPQHY.

Details on this clonotype: As the CDR3 is not closed by the conserved phenylalanine or tryptophan, this likely results from a read error. CDR3 nucleotide sequence: TGTGCCAGCACGCTAGCGGGTCTCTACGAGCAGTACTAC. Its protein is CASTLAGLYEQYY. This chain connects TRBV28 to TRBJ2-7; 8 bases match TRBD2. Germline V gene lookup returns CDR1 MDHEN and CDR2 SYDVKM. The junction had 5 bases not matched to a gene; V was cut back by 7 bases and J by 3 bases. This CDR3 contains 13 residues.

At least ten counts were recorded for this clonotype. The chain combines TRBV6-1 with TRBJ1-2; 8 bases line up with TRBD1. CDR3 length equals 15 residues. Germline CDR1 and CDR2: MNHNS and SASEGT. V gave up 0 bases and J gave up 8 bases; unmatched junction bases: 8. The CDR3 DNA reads TGTGCCAGCAGTGAAGCCCCGACAGGGGTAGGGGGCTACACCTTC. This encodes CASSEAPTGVGGYTF.

This clonotype was recorded many times. The J gene is TRBJ2-7, the V gene TRBV2; D gene ambiguous. V was trimmed by 6 bases and J by 4 bases, leaving 4 bases between them. Germline CDR1 and CDR2: SNHLY and FYNNEI. The CDR3 has 10 amino acids. The CDR3 region is CASREYEQYF. The CDR3 bases are TGTGCCAGCAGGGAATACGAGCAGTACTTC.

The CDR3 bases are TGTGCCAGCAGCGTAGAATCGGGGATCAATCAGCCCCAGCATTTT. Encoded protein: CASSVESGINQPQHF. J is TRBJ1-5 and V is TRBV9; D uncertain. Germline CDR1 reads SGDLS; CDR2 reads YYNGEE. Trimming left V 0 bases short and J 3 bases short, with 10 bases between. The CDR3 length is 15 residues. The entire variable domain, with the rest obtained from reference TRBV9 and TRBJ1-5, is as follows: DSGVTQTPKHLITATGQRVTLRCSPRSGDLSVYWYQQSLDQGLQFLIQYYNGEERAKGNILERFSAQQFPDLHSELNLSSLELGDSALYFCASSVESGINQPQHFGDGTRLSIL.

A word on this clonotype: Germline and junction disagree at one end, which may indicate a read error. The genes are TRBV6-5 and TRBJ1-2, with D hard to call. CDR1 is MNHEY and CDR2 is SVGAGI in the germline V gene. The CDR3 is 15 residues long. The DNA for the CDR3 is TGTGCCAGCAATTACTCGAGGCTGGTAAACTATGGCTACACCTTC. This codes for CASNYSRLVNYGYTF.

This clonotype was recorded many times. The rearrangement uses TRBV27 and TRBJ2-5; TRBD2 aligns across 9 bases. After removal of 3 bases from V and 5 bases from J, the junction contained 10 bases not matched to a gene. Germline V lookup: CDR1 MNHEY, CDR2 SMNVEV (reference sequence). This CDR3 is 16 amino acids long. CDR3 protein: CASSFTGAGGLETQYF. The CDR3 region has the DNA TGTGCCAGCAGTTTCACGGGGGCGGGGGGGCTGGAGACCCAGTACTTC.

This clonotype was observed at least ten times. J is TRBJ1-5 and V is TRBV28; D unresolved. The CDR3 contains 13 residues. Trimming removed 2 bases at V and 4 bases at J, with 6 bases between. Germline assignment: CDR1 MDHEN and CDR2 SYDVKM. This CDR3 reads CASSLPPNQPQHF. DNA for the CDR3: TGTGCCAGCAGTTTACCCCCAAATCAGCCCCAGCATTTT.

At least ten counts were recorded for this clonotype. The J gene is TRBJ2-7, the V gene TRBV6-1; 8 nucleotides align to TRBD1. The trim removed 2 bases at V and 5 bases at J, leaving 17 bases unmatched. CDR1 is MNHNS and CDR2 is SASEGT in the germline V gene. The CDR3 runs to 18 residues. In nucleotides, the CDR3 is TGTGCCAGCAGTGAAATCTCACTGCCGACAGGGGTTCTACACGAGCAGTACTTC. It translates to CASSEISLPTGVLHEQYF.

This sequence joins TRBV5-1 and TRBJ1-1; D is undetermined. The V end lost 3 bases, the J end lost 4 bases, and 19 bases lay between the germline ends. In germline, CDR1 is SGHRS, CDR2 YFSETQ. This CDR3 spans 16 amino acids. In nucleotides, the CDR3 is TGCGCCAGCAGCTACGATGGACCTTCACCGAGCACTGAAGCTTTCTTT. Translated: CASSYDGPSPSTEAFF.

At least ten counts were recorded for this clonotype. One junction end does not reproduce the germline sequence, and a read error may be involved. This sequence joins TRBV5-1 and TRBJ1-1; D is unresolved. There are 15 residues in the CDR3. Germline loops: CDR1 SGHRS, CDR2 YFSETQ. CDR3 in amino acids: CASNLVVRPDTEAFF. The CDR3 coding sequence is TGCGCCAGCAACTTGGTGGTCAGGCCCGACACTGAAGCTTTCTTT.

This clonotype was seen at least ten times. The gene calls are TRBV20-1 and TRBJ1-2; possible D gene TRBD1, 5 bases. The length of the CDR3 is 13 residues. V lost 8 bases and J lost 3, with 16 bases in between. Germline V CDR1 and CDR2: DFQATT, SNEGSKA (reference sequence). The CDR3 nucleotides are TGCAGTATGGAAAGTCCAGGGTACTATGGCTACACCTTC. This encodes CSMESPGYYGYTF.

This clonotype was seen at least ten times. The V call is TRBV11-2, the J call TRBJ2-5, with D uncertain. V was clipped by 4 bases and J by 2 bases, with 8 bases between them. Germline loops: CDR1 SGHAT, CDR2 FQNNGV. This CDR3 comprises 13 residues. CDR3 DNA sequence: TGTGCCAGCAGCTCTGAACTGCAAGAGACCCAGTACTTC. It codes for CASSSELQETQYF. Full variable domain (remainder filled in from reference TRBV11-2 and TRBJ2-5): EAGVAQSPRYKIIEKRQSVAFWCNPISGHATLYWYQQILGQGPKLLIQFQNNGVVDDSQLPKDRFSAERLKGVDSTLKIQPAKLEDSAVYLCASSSELQETQYFGPGTRLLVL.

There are many counts of this clonotype. The chain couples TRBV12-3 or TRBV12-4 to TRBJ1-2; D may be TRBD1 (5 bases). V lost 3 bases, J lost 6 bases, and 20 bases lay in between. The CDR3 has 16 residues. In DNA, the CDR3 is TGTGCCAGCAGTTTTAGGCGCGCGGGACGACTAGATGGCTACACCTTC. The encoded protein is CASSFRRAGRLDGYTF.

In this sample, this clonotype turned up many times. V usage is TRBV20-1 and J usage is TRBJ1-2, with D uncertain. The CDR3 loop spans 13 amino acids. V was pared by 0 bases and J by 0 bases, with 5 bases between. In germline, CDR1 is DFQATT, CDR2 SNEGSKA (reference sequence). CDR3 nucleotides: TGCAGTGCTAGAGATTCAGCTAACTATGGCTACACCTTC. Its protein is CSARDSANYGYTF.

This clonotype was found many times. For the CDR3, the DNA is TGCGCCAGCAGCCAAGGACGAGGGGGCGCTATCTATGGCTACACCTTC. Encoded protein: CASSQGRGGAIYGYTF. The chain carries TRBV4-1 and TRBJ1-2, with 7 bases matching TRBD1. The V segment lost 1 base and the J segment 4 bases; nucleotides outside the gene matches: 9. The CDR3 sequence is 16 residues long. Germline V gene sequence: CDR1 MGHRA, CDR2 YSYEKL.

This clonotype was observed many times. The chain carries TRBV10-3 and TRBJ1-2, with D possibly being TRBD1 (6 bases). Per germline, CDR1 ENHRY and CDR2 SYGVKD. CDR3 length: 14 residues. V shed 5 bases and J shed 4 bases, with 14 bases lying between them. The CDR3 loop reads CAISHRVVAYGYTF. The CDR3 DNA reads TGTGCCATCAGTCACAGGGTTGTAGCCTATGGCTACACCTTC.

This clonotype was seen repeatedly, ten times or more. The rearrangement joins TRBV10-3 to TRBJ1-3, with D uncertain. The germline gives CDR1 ENHRY, CDR2 SYGVKD. This CDR3 has 15 residues. Trimming removed 0 bases at V and 1 base at J, with 7 bases between. CDR3 sequence: CAISESDASGNTIYF. The CDR3 nucleotides read TGTGCCATCAGTGAGTCGGATGCTTCTGGAAACACCATATATTTT.